A selection of T cell receptor beta chains follows, all from one sample in a study of T cell repertoires in cytomegalovirus infection. TCRdb ran MiXCR on the reads and lists one entry per CDR3 protein. The data hold 150,000 to 200,000 distinct CDR3 sequences, with approximately 14% observed a single time. The specimen was PBMCs. The receptors shown here come from a human donor in good health (CMV status not recorded). Some clones in this sample may be carry-over from other donors' samples. CDR3s include the opening cysteine and the closing phenylalanine or tryptophan. A D gene is named only where the DNA matches it firmly. Clone size is not always given. Where it is, it says once, few, many or a class for expanded clones.

J gene: TRBJ2-1
CDR3 length: 16
V gene: TRBV7-8
clone size: many
D gene: TRBD2
CDR3 DNA: TGTGCCAGCAGCCCGTCCACTAGCGGGAGTCGGAATGAGCAGTTCTTC
CDR3 protein: CASSPSTSGSRNEQFF

J gene: TRBJ2-4
CDR3 length: 17
V gene: TRBV20-1
clone size: -
D gene: -
CDR3 DNA: TGCAGTGCTAGCCGTCCCCCCGGGACTTTAGCCAAAAACATTCAGTACTTC
CDR3 protein: CSASRPPGTLAKNIQYF

J gene: TRBJ1-4
CDR3 length: 12
V gene: TRBV29-1
clone size: -
D gene: -
CDR3 DNA: TGCAGCGCTACGGACCTCGGGGAAAAACTGTTTTTT
CDR3 protein: CSATDLGEKLFF

J gene: TRBJ2-7
CDR3 length: 16
V gene: TRBV20-1
clone size: many
D gene: -
CDR3 DNA: TGCAGTGCTAGAGATGTGCGGTTAGTAAGGGGCTACGAGCAGTACTTC
CDR3 protein: CSARDVRLVRGYEQYF

J gene: TRBJ2-7
CDR3 length: 14
V gene: TRBV20-1
clone size: few
D gene: -
CDR3 DNA: TGCAGTGCTCCACGAAGGGACTCAGCCTACGAGCAGTACTTC
CDR3 protein: CSAPRRDSAYEQYF

J gene: TRBJ2-2
CDR3 length: 17
V gene: TRBV29-1
clone size: few
D gene: -
CDR3 DNA: TGCAGCGCCCGCTGGCCGACAGGCCAATCCAACACCGGGGAGCTGTTTTTT
CDR3 protein: CSARWPTGQSNTGELFF

J gene: TRBJ1-1
CDR3 length: 12
V gene: TRBV29-1
clone size: -
D gene: TRBD1
CDR3 DNA: TGCAGCGCCCGGACAGGTACGACTGAAGCTTTCTTT
CDR3 protein: CSARTGTTEAFF

J gene: TRBJ2-1
CDR3 length: 18
V gene: TRBV25-1
clone size: -
D gene: TRBD2
CDR3 DNA: TGTGCCAGCAGTGAAAGCCAGCGGGAGGGCCGGGGTCGCAGTGAGCAGTTCTTC
CDR3 protein: CASSESQREGRGRSEQFF

J gene: TRBJ1-2
CDR3 length: 13
V gene: TRBV27
clone size: many
D gene: -
CDR3 DNA: TGTGCCAGCAGTTCCCCGGGGAACTATGGCTACACCTTC
CDR3 protein: CASSSPGNYGYTF

J gene: TRBJ2-7
CDR3 length: 16
V gene: TRBV19
clone size: many
D gene: TRBD2
CDR3 DNA: TGTGCCAGTAGTATCGGGAGGGGGACCCTCTCCTACGAGCAGTACTTC
CDR3 protein: CASSIGRGTLSYEQYF

J gene: TRBJ2-5
CDR3 length: 17
V gene: TRBV6-1
clone size: many
D gene: TRBD1
CDR3 DNA: TGTGCCAGCAGTTCCACAGGGGGCCAGGGCCCTAAAGAGACCCAGTACTTC
CDR3 protein: CASSSTGGQGPKETQYF

J gene: TRBJ2-1
CDR3 length: 16
V gene: TRBV11-2
clone size: many
D gene: -
CDR3 DNA: TGTGCCAGCAGCTTAGGTCGGCGAAGACCCTACAATGAGCAGTTCTTC
CDR3 protein: CASSLGRRRPYNEQFF

J gene: TRBJ2-5
CDR3 length: 16
V gene: TRBV2
clone size: -
D gene: TRBD1
CDR3 DNA: TGTGCCAGCAGTGAGGGGACAGGGGGCGTCGGAGAGACCCAGTACTTC
CDR3 protein: CASSEGTGGVGETQYF

J gene: TRBJ2-7
CDR3 length: 15
V gene: TRBV15
clone size: few
D gene: -
CDR3 DNA: TGTGCCACCAGCAGAGATGCCGGGACCTCCTACGAGCAGTACTTC
CDR3 protein: CATSRDAGTSYEQYF

J gene: TRBJ2-1
CDR3 length: 18
V gene: TRBV27
clone size: many
D gene: TRBD2
CDR3 DNA: TGTGCCAGCACCCCAAATTTCCTCCTCGGGAGGAATTACAATGAGCAGTTCTTC
CDR3 protein: CASTPNFLLGRNYNEQFF

J gene: TRBJ2-7
CDR3 length: 16
V gene: TRBV11-2
clone size: many
D gene: -
CDR3 DNA: TGTGCCAGCAGCGCTCCCGAGCTCAGAGGACCCTACGAGCAGTACTTC
CDR3 protein: CASSAPELRGPYEQYF

J gene: TRBJ1-1
CDR3 length: 15
V gene: TRBV28
clone size: -
D gene: TRBD1
CDR3 DNA: TGTGCCAGCAGTTGCGGGACAGAGTTGAACACTGAAGCTTTCTTT
CDR3 protein: CASSCGTELNTEAFF